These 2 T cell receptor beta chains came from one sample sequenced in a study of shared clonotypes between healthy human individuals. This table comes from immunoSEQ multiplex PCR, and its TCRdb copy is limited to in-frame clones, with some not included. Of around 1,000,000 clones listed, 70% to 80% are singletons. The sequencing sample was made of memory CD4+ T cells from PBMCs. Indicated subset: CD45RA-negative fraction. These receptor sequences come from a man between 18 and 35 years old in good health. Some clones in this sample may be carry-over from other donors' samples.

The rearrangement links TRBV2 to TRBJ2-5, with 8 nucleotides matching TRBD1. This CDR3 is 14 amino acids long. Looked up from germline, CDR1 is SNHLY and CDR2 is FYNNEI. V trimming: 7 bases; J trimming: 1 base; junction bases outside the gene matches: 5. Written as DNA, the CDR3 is TGTGCCAGCACCAGGGGGCGGGCCCAAGAGACCCAGTACTTC. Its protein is CASTRGRAQETQYF.

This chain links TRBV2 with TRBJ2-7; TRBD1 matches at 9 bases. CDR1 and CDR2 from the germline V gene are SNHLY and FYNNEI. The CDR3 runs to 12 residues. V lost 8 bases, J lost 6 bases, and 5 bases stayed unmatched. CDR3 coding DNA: TGTGCCAGCCGGACAGGGGCTAGCGAGCAGTACTTC. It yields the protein CASRTGASEQYF.